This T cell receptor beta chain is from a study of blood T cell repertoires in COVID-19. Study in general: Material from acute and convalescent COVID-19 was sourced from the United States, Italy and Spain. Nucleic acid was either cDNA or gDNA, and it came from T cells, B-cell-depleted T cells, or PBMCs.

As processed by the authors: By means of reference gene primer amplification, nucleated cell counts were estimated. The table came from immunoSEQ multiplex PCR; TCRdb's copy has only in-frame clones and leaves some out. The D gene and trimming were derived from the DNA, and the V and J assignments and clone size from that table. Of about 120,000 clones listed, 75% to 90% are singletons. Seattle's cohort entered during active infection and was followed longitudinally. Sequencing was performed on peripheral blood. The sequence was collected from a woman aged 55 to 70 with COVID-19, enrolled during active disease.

The CDR3 region is CASSEYVDSHKETQYF. The CDR3, as DNA: TGTGCCAGCAGTGAATACGTCGACTCCCACAAGGAGACCCAGTACTTC. The chain carries TRBV6-4 and TRBJ2-5; D is unclear. V gave up 3 bases and J gave up 5 bases, with 19 bases separating them. CDR1 and CDR2 from the germline V gene are MRHNA and SNTAGT. CDR3 length: 16 residues.